Detailed here is one T cell receptor beta chain. Its antigen is currently unknown. Trimming removed 4 bases at V and 7 bases at J, with 14 bases between. The CDR3 runs 14 residues. From germline, CDR1 is SNHLY and CDR2 FYNNEI. This record comes from a study of OX40 agonist ivuxolimab in advanced cancers. Study details: Cancers in dose escalation were hepatocellular, melanoma, renal cell and head and neck. Of the patients, three showed partial responses, one with hepatocellular carcinoma and two with cutaneous melanoma.

Study-wide points: The study observed clonal expansion of CD4+ and CD8+ blood T cells by week 6 at 0.1 to 3.0 mg/kg.

Produced via immunoSEQ multiplex PCR; TCRdb's table is partial and in-frame only. The sample has 20,000 to 25,000 clones, 85% to 90% seen once. This sample comprised CD4+ or CD8+ T cells sorted from blood, obtained in a trial of the OX40 agonist ivuxolimab. The rearrangement uses TRBV2 and TRBJ2-1, with D perhaps given as TRBD1 or TRBD2 (5 bases each). This TCR was sampled from an adult with an advanced solid tumor such as melanoma, head and neck, liver or kidney cancer. CDR3 nucleotides: TGTGCCAGCAGTGGGTGGGACCAACGGAATGAGCAGTTCTTC. This codes for CASSGWDQRNEQFF.